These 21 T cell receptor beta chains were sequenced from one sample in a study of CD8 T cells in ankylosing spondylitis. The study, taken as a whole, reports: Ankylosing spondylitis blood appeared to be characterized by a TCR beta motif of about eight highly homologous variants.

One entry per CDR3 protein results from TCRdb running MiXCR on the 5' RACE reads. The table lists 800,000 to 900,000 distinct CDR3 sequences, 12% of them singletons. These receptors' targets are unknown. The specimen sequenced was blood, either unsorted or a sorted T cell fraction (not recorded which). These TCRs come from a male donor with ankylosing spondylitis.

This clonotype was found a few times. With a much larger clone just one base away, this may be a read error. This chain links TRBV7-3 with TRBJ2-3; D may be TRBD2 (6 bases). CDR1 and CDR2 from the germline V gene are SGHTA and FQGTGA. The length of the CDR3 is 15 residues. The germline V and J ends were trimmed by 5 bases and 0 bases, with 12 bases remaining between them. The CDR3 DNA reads TGTGCCAGCAGCCAGAGCGGGTCTAGCACAGATACGCAGTATTTT. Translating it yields CASSQSGSSTDTQYF.

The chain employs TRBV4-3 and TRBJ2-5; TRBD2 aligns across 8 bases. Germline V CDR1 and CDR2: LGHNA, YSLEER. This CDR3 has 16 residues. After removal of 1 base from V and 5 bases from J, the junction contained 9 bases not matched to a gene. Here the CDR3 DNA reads TGCGCCAGCAGCCAAGCATACCGGGAGGGGGGTGAGACCCAGTACTTC. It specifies CASSQAYREGGETQYF.

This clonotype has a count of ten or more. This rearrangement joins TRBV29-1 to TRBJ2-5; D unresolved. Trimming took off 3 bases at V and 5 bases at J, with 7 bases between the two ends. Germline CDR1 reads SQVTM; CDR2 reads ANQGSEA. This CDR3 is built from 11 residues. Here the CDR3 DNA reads TGCAGCGTTGACAAGTTGGAGACCCAGTACTTC. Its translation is CSVDKLETQYF.

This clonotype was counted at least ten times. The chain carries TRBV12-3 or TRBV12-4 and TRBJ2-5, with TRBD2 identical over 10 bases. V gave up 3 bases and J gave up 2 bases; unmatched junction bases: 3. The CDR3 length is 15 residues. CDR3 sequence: CASSFSSGGQETQYF. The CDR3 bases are TGTGCCAGCAGTTTCTCTAGCGGGGGACAAGAGACCCAGTACTTC.

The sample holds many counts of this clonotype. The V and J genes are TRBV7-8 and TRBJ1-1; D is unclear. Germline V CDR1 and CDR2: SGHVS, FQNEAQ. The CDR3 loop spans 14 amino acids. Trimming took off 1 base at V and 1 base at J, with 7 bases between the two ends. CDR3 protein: CASSLVYSNTEAFF. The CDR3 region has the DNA TGTGCCAGCAGCTTAGTATACTCGAACACTGAAGCTTTCTTT. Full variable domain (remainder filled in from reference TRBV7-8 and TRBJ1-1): GAGVSQSPRYKVAKRGQDVALRCDPISGHVSLFWYQQALGQGPEFLTYFQNEAQLDKSGLPSDRFFAERPEGSVSTLKIQRTQQEDSAVYLCASSLVYSNTEAFFGQGTRLTVV.

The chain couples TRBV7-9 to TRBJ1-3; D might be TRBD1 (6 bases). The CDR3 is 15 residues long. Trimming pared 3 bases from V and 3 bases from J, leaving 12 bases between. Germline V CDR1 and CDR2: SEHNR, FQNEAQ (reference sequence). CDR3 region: CASSFAPGHGNTIYF. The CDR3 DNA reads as TGTGCCAGCAGCTTCGCTCCGGGACATGGAAACACCATATATTTT.

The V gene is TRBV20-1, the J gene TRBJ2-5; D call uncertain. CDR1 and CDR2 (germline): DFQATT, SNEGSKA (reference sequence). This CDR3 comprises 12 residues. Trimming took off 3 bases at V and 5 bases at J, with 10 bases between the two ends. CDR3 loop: CSARVWAETQYF. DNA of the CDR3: TGCAGTGCTAGGGTATGGGCTGAGACCCAGTACTTC.

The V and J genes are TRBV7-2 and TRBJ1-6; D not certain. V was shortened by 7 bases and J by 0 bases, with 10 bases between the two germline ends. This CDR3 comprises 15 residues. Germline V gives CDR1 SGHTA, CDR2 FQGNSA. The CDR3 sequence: CASTSSSSYNSPLHF. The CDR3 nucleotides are TGTGCCAGCACCTCGTCGAGCTCCTATAATTCACCCCTCCACTTT.

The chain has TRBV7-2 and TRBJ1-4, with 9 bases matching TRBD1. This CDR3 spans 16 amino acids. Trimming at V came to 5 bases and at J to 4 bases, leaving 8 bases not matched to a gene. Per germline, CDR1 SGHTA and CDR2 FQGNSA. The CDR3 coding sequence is TGTGCCAGCAGCCCGCGGACAGGGGCCATTAATGAAAAACTGTTTTTT. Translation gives CASSPRTGAINEKLFF.

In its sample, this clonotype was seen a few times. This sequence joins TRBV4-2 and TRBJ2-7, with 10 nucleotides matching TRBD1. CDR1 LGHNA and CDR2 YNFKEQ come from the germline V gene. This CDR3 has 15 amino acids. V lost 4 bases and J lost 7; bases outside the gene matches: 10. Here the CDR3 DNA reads TGTGCCAGCAGCCCCCGGGACAGGGGCTATTTGGAGCAGTACTTC. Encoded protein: CASSPRDRGYLEQYF.

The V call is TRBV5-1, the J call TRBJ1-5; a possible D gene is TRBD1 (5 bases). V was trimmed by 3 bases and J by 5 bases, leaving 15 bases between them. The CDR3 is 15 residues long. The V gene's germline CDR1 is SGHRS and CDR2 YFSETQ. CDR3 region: CASSSLPGLDQPQHF. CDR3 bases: TGCGCCAGCAGCTCGTTACCGGGACTGGATCAGCCCCAGCATTTT.

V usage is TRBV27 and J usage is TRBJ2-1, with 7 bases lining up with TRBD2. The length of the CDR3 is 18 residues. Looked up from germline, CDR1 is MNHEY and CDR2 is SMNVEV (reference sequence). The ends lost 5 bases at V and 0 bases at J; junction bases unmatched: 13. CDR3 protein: CASSGREVVDRSYNEQFF. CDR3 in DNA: TGTGCCAGCAGTGGTCGGGAGGTGGTCGACCGCTCCTACAATGAGCAGTTCTTC.

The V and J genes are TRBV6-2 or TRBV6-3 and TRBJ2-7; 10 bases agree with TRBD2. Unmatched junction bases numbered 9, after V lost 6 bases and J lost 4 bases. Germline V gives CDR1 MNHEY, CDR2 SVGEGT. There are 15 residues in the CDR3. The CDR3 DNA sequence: TGTGCCAGCAGCCAGAGGGGGACTAGCGTGTACGAGCAGTACTTC. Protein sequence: CASSQRGTSVYEQYF.

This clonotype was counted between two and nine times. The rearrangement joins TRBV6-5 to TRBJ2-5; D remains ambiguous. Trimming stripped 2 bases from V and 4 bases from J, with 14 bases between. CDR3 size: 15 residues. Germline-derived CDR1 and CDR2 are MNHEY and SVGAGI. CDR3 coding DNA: TGTGCCAGCAGTTACACCCTAGGATTTGGAGAGACCCAGTACTTC. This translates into CASSYTLGFGETQYF.

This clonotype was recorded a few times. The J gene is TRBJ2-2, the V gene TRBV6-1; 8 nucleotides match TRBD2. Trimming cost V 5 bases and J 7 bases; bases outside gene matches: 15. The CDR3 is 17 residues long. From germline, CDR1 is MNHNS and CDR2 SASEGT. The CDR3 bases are TGTGCCAGCAGTCCCATGATGACGGGGGGGAGGAGCGGGGAGCTGTTTTTT. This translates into CASSPMMTGGRSGELFF.

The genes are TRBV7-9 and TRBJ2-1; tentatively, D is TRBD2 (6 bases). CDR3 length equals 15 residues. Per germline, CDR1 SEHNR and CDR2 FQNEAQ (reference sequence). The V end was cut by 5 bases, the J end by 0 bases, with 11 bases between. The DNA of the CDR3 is TGTGCCAGCAGCAACGGGGGACGCTCCTACAATGAGCAGTTCTTC. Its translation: CASSNGGRSYNEQFF.

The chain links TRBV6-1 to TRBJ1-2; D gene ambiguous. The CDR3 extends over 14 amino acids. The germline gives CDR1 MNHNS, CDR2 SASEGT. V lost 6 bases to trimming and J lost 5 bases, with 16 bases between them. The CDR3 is CASRANMGGYGYTF. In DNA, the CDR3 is TGTGCCAGCAGGGCCAACATGGGAGGGTATGGCTACACCTTC.

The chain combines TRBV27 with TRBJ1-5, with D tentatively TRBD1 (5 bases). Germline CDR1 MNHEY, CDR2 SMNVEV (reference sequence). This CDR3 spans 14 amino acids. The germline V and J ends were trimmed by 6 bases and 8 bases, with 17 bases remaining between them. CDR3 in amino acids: CASRRQGLGEPQHF. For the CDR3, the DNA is TGTGCCAGCAGACGCCAGGGACTGGGGGAGCCCCAGCATTTT.

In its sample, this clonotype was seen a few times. The CDR3 sequence is CASSPAGQLSGANVLTF. CDR3 in DNA: TGCGCCAGCAGCCCCGCCGGGCAGCTCTCTGGGGCCAACGTCCTGACTTTC. The gene calls are TRBV5-1 and TRBJ2-6, with D unclear. Per the germline V gene, CDR1 is SGHRS and CDR2 is YFSETQ. The CDR3 runs 17 residues. Trimming pared 4 bases from V and 0 bases from J, leaving 14 bases between.

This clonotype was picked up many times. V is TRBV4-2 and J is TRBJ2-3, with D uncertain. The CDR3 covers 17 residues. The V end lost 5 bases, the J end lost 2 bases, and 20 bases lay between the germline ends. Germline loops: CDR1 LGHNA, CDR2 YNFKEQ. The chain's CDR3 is CASSVPSDHFDTDTQYF. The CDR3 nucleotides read TGTGCCAGCAGCGTTCCCTCGGACCATTTCGACACAGATACGCAGTATTTT.

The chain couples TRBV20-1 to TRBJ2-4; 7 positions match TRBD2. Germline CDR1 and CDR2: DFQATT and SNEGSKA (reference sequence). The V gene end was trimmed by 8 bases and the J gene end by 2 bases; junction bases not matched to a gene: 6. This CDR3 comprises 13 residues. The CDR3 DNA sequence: TGCAGTTGGGCGGGAGCATCCAAAAACATTCAGTACTTC. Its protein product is CSWAGASKNIQYF.